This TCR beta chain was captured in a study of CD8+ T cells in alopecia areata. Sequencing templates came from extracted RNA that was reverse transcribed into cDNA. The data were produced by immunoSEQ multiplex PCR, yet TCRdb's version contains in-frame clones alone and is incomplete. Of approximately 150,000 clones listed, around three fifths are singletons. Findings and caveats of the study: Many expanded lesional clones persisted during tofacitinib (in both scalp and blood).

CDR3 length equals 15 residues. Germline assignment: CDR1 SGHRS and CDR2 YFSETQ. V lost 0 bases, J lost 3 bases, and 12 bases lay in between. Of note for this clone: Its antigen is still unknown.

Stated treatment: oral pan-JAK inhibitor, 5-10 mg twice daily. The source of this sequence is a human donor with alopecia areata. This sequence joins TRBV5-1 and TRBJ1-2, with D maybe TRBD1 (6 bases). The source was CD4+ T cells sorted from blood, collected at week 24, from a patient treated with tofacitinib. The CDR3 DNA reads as TGCGCCAGCAGCTTGGCTGGGGGCAGGGACTATGGCTACACCTTC. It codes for CASSLAGGRDYGYTF.